What follows are 11 T cell receptor beta chains derived from one specimen sequenced in a study of CD8+CD57+ T cells in acquired aplastic anemia. TCR beta VDJ and CDR3 profiling used genomic DNA as template. TCRdb fed the reads into MiXCR, producing one record per CDR3 protein. The sample records hundreds of thousands of distinct CDR3 sequences, 25% to 40% being singletons. It was patients with CD8+CD57+ cell expansion by flow cytometry who were chosen for sequencing. The material sequenced was sorted CD4+, CD8+, or CD8+CD57+ T cells (not recorded which) from PBMCs. All receptors come from a human donor with aplastic anemia.

This clonotype was seen more than once but under ten times. In nucleotides, the CDR3 is TGTGCCAGCAGCCAAGAGGGCAGAAACACCATATATTTT. Translation gives CASSQEGRNTIYF. This chain links TRBV4-2 with TRBJ1-3; no firm D call. CDR1 and CDR2 (germline): LGHNA, YNFKEQ. The V gene lost 0 bases and the J gene lost 5 bases, with 5 bases spanning the gap. This CDR3 has 13 amino acids.

The gene calls are TRBV20-1 and TRBJ2-1; 11 positions agree with TRBD2. V shed 5 bases and J 5 bases; nucleotides not matched to a gene: 8. In germline, CDR1 is DFQATT, CDR2 SNEGSKA (reference sequence). This CDR3 is built from 15 residues. This chain's CDR3 is CSAQTGTSGNNEQFF. In DNA form, the CDR3 reads TGCAGTGCTCAAACCGGGACTAGCGGAAACAATGAGCAGTTCTTC.

This clonotype has ten or more counts. V and J are TRBV19 and TRBJ1-2, with 8 bases aligning to TRBD1. Per germline, CDR1 LNHDA and CDR2 SQIVND (reference sequence). The CDR3 loop spans 15 amino acids. Trimming took 5 bases from V and 6 from J; bases not matched to a gene: 11. The CDR3 DNA reads as TGTGCCAGTAGTGTCTGGGGACAGGTCGGTCATGGCTACACCTTC. The encoded protein is CASSVWGQVGHGYTF.

This clonotype occurred a few times. CDR3 amino acids: CASSAEKTHNSPLHF. Written as DNA, the CDR3 is TGTGCCAGCAGTGCTGAAAAGACCCATAATTCACCCCTCCACTTT. This chain connects TRBV6-1 to TRBJ1-6, with D unclear. Trimming pared 4 bases from V and 5 bases from J, leaving 12 bases between. This CDR3 is built from 15 residues. Germline assignment: CDR1 MNHNS and CDR2 SASEGT.

Remarks on this clonotype: A much larger clone differs by one base, so this may be a read error. The V and J genes are TRBV11-2 and TRBJ2-7, with D hard to call. The germline V gene encodes CDR1 SGHAT and CDR2 FQNNGV. CDR3 length: 14 residues. The CDR3 protein is CASRPLRSPYEQHF. The DNA for the CDR3 is TGTGCCAGCAGACCTTTACGGTCCCCTTACGAGCAGCACTTC.

V and J are TRBV20-1 and TRBJ1-5; TRBD1 agrees at 7 bases. The ends lost 3 bases at V and 6 bases at J; junction bases unmatched: 14. The CDR3 has 16 amino acids. Looked up from germline, CDR1 is DFQATT and CDR2 is SNEGSKA (reference sequence). The CDR3 DNA is TGCAGTGCTAGTGATGGCACAGGGGCGGGGGGTCAGCCCCAGCATTTT. Translated: CSASDGTGAGGQPQHF.

This clonotype was counted a few times. The genes are TRBV9 and TRBJ2-7; no reliable D call. Germline-derived CDR1 and CDR2 are SGDLS and YYNGEE. Between the trimmed V and J ends, which lost 4 bases and 3 bases, there was a span of 14 bases. The CDR3 has 14 residues. The CDR3 loop reads CASSQAPLSYEQYF. DNA of the CDR3: TGTGCCAGCAGCCAAGCCCCTTTAAGCTACGAGCAGTACTTC.

The chain recombines TRBV20-1 with TRBJ2-7; 10 bases map to TRBD2. The J segment lost 2 bases and the V segment lost 4 bases, leaving 14 bases of the junction unmatched. Germline V gene data show CDR1 as DFQATT and CDR2 as SNEGSKA (reference sequence). CDR3 size: 17 residues. The CDR3 sequence is CSATAVAGGPFPYEQYF. In DNA, the CDR3 is TGCAGTGCTACAGCCGTAGCGGGGGGTCCCTTCCCCTACGAGCAGTACTTC.

This chain links TRBV15 with TRBJ1-5, with 10 bases identical to TRBD1. This CDR3 comprises 16 residues. The trim removed 5 bases at V and 6 bases at J, leaving 10 bases unmatched. Germline CDR1 reads LNHNV; CDR2 reads YYDKDF (reference sequence). CDR3 sequence (DNA): TGTGCCACCAGCCCTACCCCGACAGGGGGCTTTCAGCCCCAGCATTTT. It yields the protein CATSPTPTGGFQPQHF.

The chain is built from TRBV25-1 and TRBJ2-2; 9 nucleotides match TRBD2. Germline CDR1 reads MGHDK; CDR2 reads SYGVNS. V trimming: 6 bases; J trimming: 4 bases; junction bases outside the gene matches: 6. There are 15 residues in the CDR3. CDR3 sequence reads: CASSLGGGATGELFF. CDR3 nucleotide sequence: TGTGCCAGCAGCTTAGGCGGGGGGGCCACCGGGGAGCTGTTTTTT.

In regard to this clonotype: Since the CDR3 does not end with the conserved phenylalanine or tryptophan, this likely comes from a read error. The chain uses TRBV5-5 and TRBJ1-5, with D uncertain. CDR3 size: 13 residues. Per the germline V gene, CDR1 is SGHKS and CDR2 is YYEKEE (reference sequence). Trimming stripped 0 bases from V and 4 bases from J, with 5 bases between. In nucleotides, the CDR3 is TGTGCCAGCAGCTTGGTGGAGAATCAGCCCCAGCATTCT. This translates into CASSLVENQPQHS.